The T cell receptor (beta chain) described here comes from a study of blood T cell repertoires in COVID-19. The CDR3 has 12 residues. V dropped 4 bases and J dropped 4 bases, with 4 bases sitting between them. Germline CDR1 is LGHDT and CDR2 is YNNKEL (reference sequence). The protocol was immunoSEQ multiplex PCR, while the TCRdb copy is restricted to in-frame clones and leaves out a portion. The table includes 250,000 to 300,000 clones, roughly 80% detected once. The chain joins TRBV3-1 (or the pseudogene TRBV3-2) to TRBJ2-2; D remains ambiguous. Sequenced sample: PBMCs or T cells enriched from blood (not recorded which). The receptor was isolated from a middle-aged man who had been exposed to COVID-19. CDR3 nucleotides: TGTGCCAGCAGCCCTAGCACCGGGGAGCTGTTTTTT. It encodes CASSPSTGELFF.